The rows below give T cell receptor beta chains drawn from one sample of a study of shared clonotypes between healthy human individuals. The table came from immunoSEQ multiplex PCR; TCRdb's copy has only in-frame clones and leaves some out. Among approximately 1.5 million clones listed, 95% to 99% were seen once. The sample consisted of naive CD4+ T cells sorted from blood. The source is a man aged 25-45 years in good health. Each CDR3 is given with its conserved first and last residue. D genes are given only for firm matches. Clone size is not always given. Where it is, it says once, few, many or a class for expanded clones.

V gene,D gene,clone size,J gene,CDR3 protein,CDR3 DNA
TRBV18,TRBD1,.,TRBJ2-7,CASSPPNSRTGAYEQYF,TGTGCCAGCTCACCGCCAAACTCGAGGACAGGTGCCTACGAGCAGTACTTC
TRBV5-4,.,.,TRBJ2-5,CASSLGGVRETQYF,TGTGCCAGCAGCTTGGGTGGGGTTCGGGAGACCCAGTACTTC
TRBV18,.,.,TRBJ2-1,CASSPPTDNEQFF,TGTGCCAGCTCACCACCGACCGACAATGAGCAGTTCTTC
TRBV11-2,.,.,TRBJ1-3,CASSLIPDNSGNTIYF,TGTGCCAGCAGCTTAATACCCGATAACTCTGGAAACACCATATATTTT
TRBV27,.,few,TRBJ2-1,CASSAYNEQFF,TGTGCCAGCAGTGCATACAATGAGCAGTTCTTC
TRBV2,.,.,TRBJ1-5,CASSPDSYSNQPQHF,TGTGCCAGCAGTCCGGACTCGTATAGCAATCAGCCCCAGCATTTT
TRBV27,TRBD2,.,TRBJ2-7,CASSIHGAGSGHEQYF,TGTGCCAGCAGCATTCACGGAGCGGGATCTGGGCACGAGCAGTACTTC
TRBV7-9,.,.,TRBJ2-5,CASSLGSRAVIQETQYF,TGTGCCAGCAGCTTAGGTTCTCGAGCGGTTATTCAAGAGACCCAGTACTTC
TRBV6-5,TRBD1,.,TRBJ1-4,CASKQQGRNEKLFF,TGTGCCAGCAAACAACAGGGGAGGAATGAAAAACTGTTTTTT
TRBV2,.,.,TRBJ2-3,CASRGLDTQYF,TGTGCCAGCAGAGGATTAGATACGCAGTATTTT
TRBV5-1,TRBD1,.,TRBJ2-7,CASSYGTGISYEQYF,TGCGCCAGCAGCTACGGGACAGGGATATCCTACGAGCAGTACTTC
TRBV6-1,.,.,TRBJ2-1,CASSEVGTVNEQFF,TGTGCCAGCAGTGAAGTCGGTACAGTCAATGAGCAGTTCTTC
TRBV6-6,TRBD2,.,TRBJ2-3,CASRIKGLAGEDTQYF,TGTGCCAGCAGAATAAAGGGACTAGCGGGAGAAGATACGCAGTATTTT
TRBV27,.,.,TRBJ1-2,CASSLRRLSLYGYTF,TGTGCCAGCAGTTTACGCCGCTTGTCCCTATATGGCTACACCTTC
TRBV4-1,TRBD1,.,TRBJ1-5,CASSHLSTGGPNQPQHF,TGCGCCAGCAGCCACCTTTCCACAGGGGGCCCCAATCAGCCCCAGCATTTT
TRBV2,.,.,TRBJ2-7,CASRRDGPSYEQYF,TGTGCCAGCAGACGGGACGGTCCCTCCTACGAGCAGTACTTC
TRBV30,.,.,TRBJ1-5,CAWSVGGFNQPQHF,TGTGCCTGGAGTGTCGGGGGTTTCAATCAGCCCCAGCATTTT
TRBV6-5,TRBD1,.,TRBJ2-1,CASSYKGQSNEQFF,TGTGCCAGCAGTTACAAGGGACAGAGTAATGAGCAGTTCTTC
TRBV11-3,TRBD2,.,TRBJ2-7,CASSLASGGPYEQYF,TGTGCCAGCAGCTTAGCATCGGGAGGGCCCTACGAGCAGTACTTC
TRBV15,TRBD1,.,TRBJ1-2,CATSRDRIRTGGYTF,TGTGCCACCAGCAGAGATCGGATTAGGACAGGAGGCTACACCTTC
TRBV7-6,.,.,TRBJ2-7,CASSFAGARSYEQYF,TGTGCCAGCAGCTTCGCGGGGGCTAGGTCCTACGAGCAGTACTTC
TRBV6-5,.,.,TRBJ1-5,CASSYSSNQPQHF,TGTGCCAGCAGTTACTCCAGCAATCAGCCCCAGCATTTT
TRBV28,.,.,TRBJ1-5,CASSPAGSNQPQHF,TGTGCCAGCAGCCCTGCGGGTAGCAATCAGCCCCAGCATTTT
TRBV2,.,once,TRBJ1-3,CASRPDTYGNTIYF,TGTGCCAGCAGACCGGACACCTATGGAAACACCATATATTTT
TRBV5-1,TRBD2,.,TRBJ2-1,CASSPVFVAGAGEGPNNEQFF,TGCGCCAGCAGCCCAGTATTCGTAGCGGGAGCGGGGGAAGGGCCTAACAATGAGCAGTTCTTC
TRBV27,.,.,TRBJ2-7,CASRQKGDFSYEQYF,TGTGCCAGCAGGCAAAAGGGGGATTTCTCCTACGAGCAGTACTTC
TRBV27,TRBD1,once,TRBJ2-3,CASSLGQGFTDTQYF,TGTGCCAGCAGTCTGGGACAGGGGTTCACAGATACGCAGTATTTT
TRBV29-1,.,.,TRBJ2-7,CSVFGGSEQYF,TGCAGCGTTTTTGGGGGTAGCGAGCAGTACTTC
TRBV11-2,TRBD2,.,TRBJ2-7,CASSRGLADHEQYF,TGTGCCAGCAGCAGGGGACTAGCGGACCACGAGCAGTACTTC
TRBV28,TRBD2,once,TRBJ2-7,CASSGLAGSEQYF,TGTGCCAGCAGCGGACTAGCGGGAAGCGAGCAGTACTTC
TRBV30,.,.,TRBJ1-1,CAWSQGMNTEAFF,TGTGCCTGGAGTCAGGGTATGAACACTGAAGCTTTCTTT
TRBV10-1,.,.,TRBJ2-5,CASSGGGETQYF,TGCGCCAGCAGCGGGGGCGGTGAGACCCAGTACTTC
TRBV18,.,.,TRBJ2-6,CASSLMDVNSGANVLTF,TGTGCCAGCTCCCTCATGGACGTCAACTCTGGGGCCAACGTCCTGACTTTC
TRBV28,TRBD1,.,TRBJ1-2,CASSLNRGEYGYTF,TGTGCCAGCAGTTTAAACAGGGGCGAGTATGGCTACACCTTC
TRBV7-2,TRBD2,.,TRBJ2-7,CASTFLSGRAGEQYF,TGTGCCAGCACCTTCCTCAGCGGGAGGGCAGGGGAGCAGTACTTC
TRBV5-1,TRBD1,.,TRBJ2-3,CASSRDPGQGGTDTQYF,TGCGCCAGCAGTAGGGATCCGGGACAGGGGGGCACAGATACGCAGTATTTT
TRBV5-7,.,.,TRBJ1-2,CASSLESGYTF,TGTGCCAGCAGCTTGGAGTCTGGCTACACCTTC
TRBV10-3,.,.,TRBJ2-1,CANRAGVDNEQFF,TGTGCCAACCGAGCAGGGGTAGACAATGAGCAGTTCTTC
TRBV6-5,.,.,TRBJ2-7,CASWHQDGEQYF,TGTGCCAGCTGGCATCAAGACGGCGAGCAGTACTTC
TRBV7-3,.,.,TRBJ2-3,CASSAAGSRKGTDTQYF,TGTGCCAGCAGCGCGGCTGGGAGTCGAAAAGGCACAGATACGCAGTATTTT
TRBV10-1,TRBD2,.,TRBJ2-3,CASSRTSPDTQYF,TGCGCCAGCAGCCGGACTAGCCCAGATACGCAGTATTTT
TRBV5-6,TRBD1,.,TRBJ1-1,CASSSVGTVNTEAFF,TGTGCCAGCAGCTCCGTCGGGACAGTGAACACTGAAGCTTTCTTT
TRBV7-2,TRBD1,.,TRBJ2-7,CASSPETGETYEQYF,TGTGCCAGCAGCCCGGAGACAGGGGAAACCTACGAGCAGTACTTC
TRBV19,.,.,TRBJ1-1,CASSIDHATANTEAFF,TGTGCCAGTAGTATAGATCACGCGACAGCGAACACTGAAGCTTTCTTT
TRBV10-3,TRBD2,.,TRBJ2-3,CAITSSGSTDTQYF,TGTGCCATCACGTCTAGCGGTAGCACAGATACGCAGTATTTT
TRBV7-9,.,.,TRBJ1-4,CASSLGAGVKGEKLFF,TGTGCCAGCAGCTTAGGGGCAGGGGTCAAAGGGGAAAAACTGTTTTTT
TRBV10-3,TRBD2,.,TRBJ2-3,CAIKLAGGPPDTQYF,TGTGCCATCAAATTAGCGGGAGGGCCGCCAGATACGCAGTATTTT
TRBV4-3,TRBD2,.,TRBJ2-7,CASSQTAGDGEQYF,TGCGCCAGCAGCCAGACGGCGGGAGACGGCGAGCAGTACTTC
TRBV28,TRBD1,.,TRBJ2-7,CASSSGQGYEQYF,TGTGCCAGCAGTTCGGGACAGGGCTACGAGCAGTACTTC
TRBV10-2,.,.,TRBJ1-5,CASRANLQGNQPQHF,TGCGCCAGCAGGGCGAACTTACAAGGCAATCAGCCCCAGCATTTT
TRBV9,TRBD2,.,TRBJ2-2,CASSVGLAGGTGELFF,TGTGCCAGCAGCGTCGGTCTAGCGGGAGGGACTGGGGAGCTGTTTTTT
TRBV5-1,TRBD1,.,TRBJ2-1,CASSLATGTGAYNEQFF,TGCGCCAGCAGCTTGGCGACGGGGACAGGTGCCTACAATGAGCAGTTCTTC
TRBV5-1,TRBD1,.,TRBJ2-7,CASSLSPLPGQGYEQYF,TGCGCCAGCAGCTTGTCCCCTTTGCCGGGACAGGGCTACGAGCAGTACTTC
TRBV19,.,.,TRBJ2-7,CASSWAGRLYF,TGTGCCAGTAGTTGGGCGGGTAGGCTGTACTTC
TRBV7-9,TRBD2,.,TRBJ2-2,CASNRRTSGSENTGELFF,TGTGCCAGCAACCGGCGGACTAGCGGGAGCGAGAACACCGGGGAGCTGTTTTTT
TRBV9,.,.,TRBJ2-7,CASSVAVTYEQYF,TGTGCCAGCAGCGTAGCGGTGACCTACGAGCAGTACTTC
TRBV18,TRBD2,once,TRBJ2-1,CASSEKSGTSGLHNEQFF,TGTGCCAGCTCAGAGAAGTCCGGGACTAGCGGTCTGCACAATGAGCAGTTCTTC
TRBV7-2,TRBD1,.,TRBJ2-4,CASSLAVDRVAKNIQYF,TGTGCCAGCAGCTTAGCGGTAGACAGGGTAGCCAAAAACATTCAGTACTTC
TRBV6-1,.,.,TRBJ2-7,CASSEAGTGREDYEQYF,TGTGCCAGCAGTGAAGCAGGAACGGGCAGGGAAGACTACGAGCAGTACTTC